Included here is one T cell receptor beta chain sequence, with context. Deletions cut 1 base from V and 6 bases from J, with 7 bases between. The CDR3 length is 12 residues. The germline V gene encodes CDR1 SGHNT and CDR2 YYREEE (reference sequence). Sequencing used immunoSEQ multiplex PCR; TCRdb keeps in-frame clones, though not all of them. The sample shows around 100,000 clones, around 85% of them seen only once. This record belongs to a study of blood T cell repertoires in COVID-19. The TCR was taken from a woman aged 70-85 years with active or convalescent COVID-19. The chain recombines TRBV5-4 with TRBJ1-2; D is uncertain. Input material: peripheral blood. Written as DNA, the CDR3 is TGTGCCAGCAGCTTGTACGGGGATGGCTACACCTTC. Residues: CASSLYGDGYTF.